The 25 T cell receptor beta chains in this list originate from one sample, sequenced in a study of OX40 agonist ivuxolimab in advanced cancers. Sequenced by immunoSEQ multiplex PCR; TCRdb stores in-frame clones only, minus some. The sample contains several thousand clones, approximately 70% of which appear only once. Sequencing used CD4+ or CD8+ T cells sorted from blood, obtained in a trial of the OX40 agonist ivuxolimab. These TCRs come from an adult with an advanced solid tumor such as melanoma, head and neck, liver or kidney cancer.

The chain carries TRBV7-9 and TRBJ1-1, with a tentative D call TRBD1 (6 bases). Germline V gives CDR1 SEHNR, CDR2 FQNEAQ (reference sequence). The CDR3 is 12 amino acids. The V gene lost 3 bases and the J gene lost 11 bases, with 13 bases spanning the gap. The DNA for the CDR3 is TGTGCCAGCAGCTTGGGGGGCCTCGGGGCTTTCTTT. Protein sequence: CASSLGGLGAFF. The full variable domain, with the rest looked up from reference TRBV7-9 and TRBJ1-1, is DTGVSQNPRHKITKRGQNVTFRCDPISEHNRLYWYRQTLGQGPEFLTYFQNEAQLEKSRLLSDRFSAERPKGSFSTLEIQRTEQGDSAMYLCASSLGGLGAFFGQGTRLTVV.

This CDR3 is CASRSGFKVTANVLTF. As DNA, the CDR3 is TGCGCCAGCCGGTCCGGGTTTAAGGTCACGGCCAACGTCCTGACTTTC. The chain recombines TRBV10-1 with TRBJ2-6; D not resolved. The CDR3 runs to 16 residues. Germline V gene lookup returns CDR1 WNHNN and CDR2 SYGVQD (reference sequence). V lost 8 bases and J lost 6, with 20 bases in between.

The chain is built from TRBV12-5 and TRBJ2-3, with TRBD2 identical over 7 bases. This CDR3 is 15 amino acids long. V shed 2 bases and J 4 bases; nucleotides not matched to a gene: 6. Looked up from germline, CDR1 is LGHNT and CDR2 is FRNRAP. For the CDR3, the DNA is TGTGCTAGTGGTTTGACGGCGGGAGTACCAGATACGCAGTATTTT. As protein: CASGLTAGVPDTQYF.

The chain combines TRBV27 with TRBJ2-5; 8 nucleotides line up with TRBD2. The germline V gene has CDR1 MNHEY and CDR2 SMNVEV (reference sequence). V was clipped by 2 bases and J by 5 bases; unmatched bases: 4. The CDR3 sequence is 14 residues long. The CDR3 nucleotides read TGTGCCAGCAGTTTAGCGGGAGGAGTTGAGACCCAGTACTTC. Translation: CASSLAGGVETQYF.

The chain employs TRBV4-3 and TRBJ1-3; 8 positions agree with TRBD1. V lost 4 bases, J lost 3 bases, and 8 bases stayed unmatched. Per germline, CDR1 LGHNA and CDR2 YSLEER. The CDR3 is 16 residues long. The CDR3 loop reads CASSRDLTGGGNTIYF. The CDR3 DNA sequence: TGCGCCAGCAGCCGAGACCTTACAGGGGGTGGAAACACCATATATTTT.

The chain joins TRBV19 to TRBJ2-4; D tentatively fits TRBD1 or TRBD2 (5 bases each). CDR3 length equals 16 residues. Germline CDR1 reads LNHDA; CDR2 reads SQIVND (reference sequence). Trimming took 5 bases from V and 13 from J, leaving 27 bases between them. CDR3 coding DNA: TGTGCCAGTAGTCCGGGACCTACAGGTATCAAGAACTTCCAGTACTTC. This translates into CASSPGPTGIKNFQYF.

This sequence joins TRBV7-2 and TRBJ2-7, with D perhaps TRBD1 or TRBD2 (6 bases each). Between the trimmed V and J ends, which lost 4 bases and 2 bases, there was a span of 12 bases. The CDR3 length is 14 residues. CDR1 is SGHTA, CDR2 FQGNSA, per germline. The CDR3 coding sequence is TGTGCCAGCAGCTACACCCGGGGGCCCTACGAGCAGTACTTC. It codes for CASSYTRGPYEQYF.

This chain joins TRBV2 and TRBJ1-5; the D gene is possibly TRBD1 (6 bases). This CDR3 has 14 residues. Trimming shortened V by 5 bases and J by 0 bases, and 8 bases separated the two germline ends. Germline values: CDR1 SNHLY, CDR2 FYNNEI. In nucleotides, the CDR3 is TGTGCCAGCAGTAAACAGGGTAGCAATCAGCCCCAGCATTTT. Translation: CASSKQGSNQPQHF.

The table lists this clone with a count of one. This chain connects TRBV7-2 to TRBJ1-3; TRBD1 might be the D (5 bases). V lost 5 bases and J 5 bases, leaving 13 bases between the germline ends. The CDR3 is made up of 14 amino acids. CDR1 is SGHTA and CDR2 is FQGNSA in the germline V gene. The CDR3 protein is CASSPTDSRNTIYF. In nucleotides, the CDR3 is TGTGCCAGCAGCCCGACAGACTCGAGAAACACCATATATTTT.

Only one count was recorded for this clone. The chain couples TRBV7-9 to TRBJ2-5, with 8 bases lining up with TRBD2. Germline loops: CDR1 SEHNR, CDR2 FQNEAQ (reference sequence). J was trimmed by 0 bases and V by 5 bases; bases with no gene match: 8. The CDR3 has 16 amino acids. The CDR3 sequence is CASSRTGTSYQETQYF. As DNA, the CDR3 is TGTGCCAGCAGCCGGACCGGGACTAGTTACCAAGAGACCCAGTACTTC.

Regarding this clone: Mismatch with germline at one junction end may stem from a read error. This rearrangement joins TRBV7-6 to TRBJ2-3; D may correspond to TRBD1 or TRBD2 (5 bases each). The germline CDR1 and CDR2 sequences are SGHVS and FNYEAQ. The CDR3 has 14 amino acids. For the CDR3, the DNA is TGTGCCAGCAGTCAGAAGGGGAGCAGAGATACGCAGTATTTT. It specifies CASSQKGSRDTQYF.

The CDR3 DNA follows: TGTGCCAGCAGCTTAACCCCTGGACAGGGCAACTATGGCTACACCTTC. This translates into CASSLTPGQGNYGYTF. V and J are TRBV7-9 and TRBJ1-2; 8 bases match TRBD1. CDR3 length: 16 amino acids. V gave up 2 bases and J gave up 2 bases; unmatched junction bases: 7. The V gene's germline CDR1 is SEHNR and CDR2 FQNEAQ (reference sequence).

This clone was counted between two and nine times. V and J are TRBV10-1 and TRBJ2-3, with D unresolved. Germline V gene sequence: CDR1 WNHNN, CDR2 SYGVQD (reference sequence). V lost 2 bases to trimming and J lost 7 bases, with 25 bases between them. The CDR3 sequence is 18 residues long. CDR3 sequence (DNA): TGCGCCAGCAGTGAGGAGAGAGTCAGGCCTTTTTGGGGATATACGCAGTATTTT. Its protein is CASSEERVRPFWGYTQYF.

The chain carries TRBV4-1 and TRBJ2-7, with 9 bases identical to TRBD1. The CDR3 is 15 residues long. Germline V CDR1 and CDR2: MGHRA, YSYEKL. With 4 bases clipped from V and 6 bases from J, the junction kept 10 bases outside the gene matches. The CDR3 DNA follows: TGCGCCAGCAGCCTCGAACCGGGACAGGGACCCGAGCAGTACTTC. Protein: CASSLEPGQGPEQYF.

J is TRBJ1-1 and V is TRBV27; 8 bases are shared with TRBD1. The CDR3 length is 14 residues. V lost 4 bases and J lost 3; bases outside the gene matches: 4. The V gene's germline CDR1 is MNHEY and CDR2 SMNVEV (reference sequence). CDR3: CASSSTGGYTEAFF. CDR3 bases: TGTGCCAGCAGTTCAACAGGGGGATACACTGAAGCTTTCTTT.

V and J are TRBV6-5 and TRBJ2-1, with unresolved D. The CDR3 runs to 10 residues. Germline lookup yields CDR1 MNHEY and CDR2 SVGAGI. The V end was cut by 8 bases, the J end by 12 bases, with 11 bases between. The CDR3 DNA sequence: TGTGCCAGCGGATACCCGCGGCAGTTCTTC. It encodes CASGYPRQFF.

The chain carries TRBV10-2 and TRBJ2-5; possibly TRBD1 for D (5 bases). Between the trimmed V and J ends, which lost 3 bases and 7 bases, there was a span of 21 bases. This CDR3 has 16 residues. Germline V CDR1 and CDR2: WSHSY, SAAADI. In DNA, the CDR3 is TGCGCCAGCAGTGACCCAAGGGGTTTTACAAAGGGGACCCAGTACTTC. Translation gives CASSDPRGFTKGTQYF.

The chain combines TRBV19 with TRBJ1-3; no clear D. Germline CDR1 and CDR2: LNHDA and SQIVND (reference sequence). V was trimmed by 3 bases and J by 0 bases, leaving 3 bases between them. The CDR3 consists of 13 residues. CDR3 DNA: TGTGCCAGTAGTATGGGCTCTGGAAACACCATATATTTT. Translation gives CASSMGSGNTIYF.

The chain combines TRBV6-5 with TRBJ1-1; D is ambiguous. The CDR3 is 13 residues long. V was shortened by 5 bases and J by 6 bases, with 13 bases between the two germline ends. The germline V gene encodes CDR1 MNHEY and CDR2 SVGAGI. CDR3 in amino acids: CASSETQAAEAFF. The DNA for the CDR3 is TGTGCCAGCAGTGAAACGCAGGCGGCTGAAGCTTTCTTT.

The chain recombines TRBV6-5 with TRBJ1-2; TRBD1 might be the D (6 bases). There are 11 residues in the CDR3. The ends were cut back, 8 bases at V and 7 bases at J, with 11 bases in the middle. The germline gives CDR1 MNHEY, CDR2 SVGAGI. For the CDR3, the DNA is TGTGCCAGCCAAGGAGGGGGTGGCTACACCTTC. This gives the protein CASQGGGGYTF.

This clone showed up just a few times. J is TRBJ2-7 and V is TRBV6-5; possible D gene TRBD2, 6 bases. CDR1 and CDR2 from the germline V gene are MNHEY and SVGAGI. The CDR3 length is 14 residues. Trimming removed 6 bases at V and 5 bases at J, with 17 bases between. CDR3 sequence (DNA): TGTGCCAGCAGCCCCGACACTTGGAGGGACGAGCAGTACTTC. Its protein is CASSPDTWRDEQYF.

The chain joins TRBV6-6 to TRBJ1-3; D possibly corresponds to TRBD1 (5 bases). This CDR3 is built from 15 residues. Germline lookup yields CDR1 MNHNY and CDR2 SVGAGI (reference sequence). Trimming cost V 5 bases and J 3 bases, with 14 bases left between them. The CDR3 sequence: CASSPAGGSGNTIYF. CDR3 sequence (DNA): TGTGCCAGCAGTCCTGCCGGGGGTAGTGGAAACACCATATATTTT.

The chain employs TRBV9 and TRBJ2-1; TRBD1 might be the D (6 bases). The CDR3 is 19 residues long. Germline CDR1 reads SGDLS; CDR2 reads YYNGEE. Trimming removed 2 bases at V and 0 bases at J, with 21 bases between. CDR3 sequence: CASSVGRGDTDGSYNEQFF. The CDR3, as DNA: TGTGCCAGCAGCGTGGGCCGTGGGGACACCGATGGCTCCTACAATGAGCAGTTCTTC.

This chain connects TRBV6-5 to TRBJ1-4, with D perhaps matching TRBD1 (5 bases). The CDR3 is made up of 15 amino acids. Looked up from germline, CDR1 is MNHEY and CDR2 is SVGAGI. Trimming took 4 bases from V and 5 from J, leaving 14 bases between them. DNA of the CDR3: TGTGCCAGCAGTTCGATTCAAGGGGAAAATGAAAAACTGTTTTTT. Its translation: CASSSIQGENEKLFF.

J is TRBJ2-7 and V is TRBV4-1; D assignment may be TRBD1 or TRBD2 (5 bases each). Per the germline V gene, CDR1 is MGHRA and CDR2 is YSYEKL. The CDR3 is made up of 12 amino acids. V was cut by 3 bases and J by 8 bases, with 11 bases left in between. The CDR3, as DNA: TGCGCCAGCAGCCAGGACCCGGGACAGCAGTACTTC. Encoded protein: CASSQDPGQQYF.